This T cell receptor (beta chain) stems from a study of brain T cells in children with intractable seizures. Broader study findings: HCMV serostatus was not known, and viral specificity came from CDR3 similarity only.

Assay used: immunoSEQ multiplex PCR; TCRdb lists only in-frame clones, some missing. The sample includes fewer than 150,000 clones, approximately 94% of them seen just once. A word on this clone: The antigen remains undetermined.

The CDR3 contains 17 residues. V lost 6 bases and J lost 2, with 23 bases in between. The germline V gene has CDR1 MDHEN and CDR2 SYDVKM. This chain uses TRBV28 with TRBJ2-7, with unresolved D. The sequencing used peripheral blood, collected at surgery. The sequence came from a boy in the first two years of life with hemimegalencephaly and intractable seizures. Here the CDR3 reads CASSPNWGTWGTYEQYF. The CDR3 DNA follows: TGTGCCAGCAGCCCGAACTGGGGAACTTGGGGTACCTACGAGCAGTACTTC.